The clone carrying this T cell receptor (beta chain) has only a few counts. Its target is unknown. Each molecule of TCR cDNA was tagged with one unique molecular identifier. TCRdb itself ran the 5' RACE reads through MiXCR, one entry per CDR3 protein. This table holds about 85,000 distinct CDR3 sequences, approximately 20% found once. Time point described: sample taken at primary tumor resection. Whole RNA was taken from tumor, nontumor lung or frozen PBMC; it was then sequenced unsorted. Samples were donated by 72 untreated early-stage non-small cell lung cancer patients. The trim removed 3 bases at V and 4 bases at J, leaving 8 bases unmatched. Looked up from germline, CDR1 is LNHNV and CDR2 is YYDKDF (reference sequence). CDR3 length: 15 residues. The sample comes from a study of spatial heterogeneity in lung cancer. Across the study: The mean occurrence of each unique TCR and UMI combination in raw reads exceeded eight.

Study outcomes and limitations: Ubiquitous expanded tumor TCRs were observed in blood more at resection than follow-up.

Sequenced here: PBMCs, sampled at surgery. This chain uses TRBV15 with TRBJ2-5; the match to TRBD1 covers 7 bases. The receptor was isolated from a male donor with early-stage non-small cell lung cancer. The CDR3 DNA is TGTGCCACCAGCAGCCGCACAGGGGCTGGAGAGACCCAGTACTTC. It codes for CATSSRTGAGETQYF.